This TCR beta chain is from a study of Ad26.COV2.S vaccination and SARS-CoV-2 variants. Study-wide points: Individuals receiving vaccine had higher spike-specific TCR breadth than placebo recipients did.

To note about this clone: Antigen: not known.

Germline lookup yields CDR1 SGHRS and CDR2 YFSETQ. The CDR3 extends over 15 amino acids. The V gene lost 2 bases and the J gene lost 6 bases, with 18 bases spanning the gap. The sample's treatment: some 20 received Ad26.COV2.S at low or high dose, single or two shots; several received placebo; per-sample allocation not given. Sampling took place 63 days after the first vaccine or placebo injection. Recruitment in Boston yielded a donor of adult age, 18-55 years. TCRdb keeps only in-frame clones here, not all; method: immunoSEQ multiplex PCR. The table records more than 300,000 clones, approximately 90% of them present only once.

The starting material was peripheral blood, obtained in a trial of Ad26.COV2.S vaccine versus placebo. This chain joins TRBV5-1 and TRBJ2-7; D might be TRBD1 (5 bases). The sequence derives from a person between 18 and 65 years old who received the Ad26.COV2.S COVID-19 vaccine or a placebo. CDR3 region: CASSFAYQDRSEQYF. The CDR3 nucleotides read TGCGCCAGCAGCTTTGCATATCAAGACAGATCCGAGCAGTACTTC.